These 8 T cell receptor beta chains share one sample of origin, sequenced in a study of somatic mutations in cytotoxic T cells in rheumatoid arthritis. Data came from immunoSEQ multiplex PCR; TCRdb stores just in-frame clones and leaves some out. The sample has 10,000 to 12,000 clones, 80% seen once; the top ten hold roughly 12%. Source material: CD8+ T cells sorted from blood. All receptors derive from an adult with rheumatoid arthritis.

The rearrangement uses TRBV5-5 and TRBJ2-7, with TRBD1 matching 11 bases. Looked up from germline, CDR1 is SGHKS and CDR2 is YYEKEE (reference sequence). Trimming at V came to 3 bases and at J to 2 bases, leaving 1 base not matched to a gene. The length of the CDR3 is 14 residues. In DNA form, the CDR3 reads TGTGCCAGCAGCTGGGGACAGGGGGCCTACGAGCAGTACTTC. It specifies CASSWGQGAYEQYF. Based on the CDR3 plus reference TRBV5-5 and TRBJ2-7, the full variable domain is DAGVTQSPTHLIKTRGQQVTLRCSPISGHKSVSWYQQVLGQGPQFIFQYYEKEERGRGNFPDRFSARQFPNYSSELNVNALLLGDSALYLCASSWGQGAYEQYFGPGTRLTVT.

The V call is TRBV9, the J call TRBJ2-5, with 7 bases that match TRBD2. The CDR3 runs 13 residues. From germline, CDR1 is SGDLS and CDR2 YYNGEE. The ends lost 4 bases at V and 1 base at J; junction bases unmatched: 1. The DNA for the CDR3 is TGTGCCAGCAGCCCGGGGGGCCAAGAGACCCAGTACTTC. Residues: CASSPGGQETQYF.

This clone was observed a handful of times. This chain uses TRBV30 with TRBJ2-7; 9 positions agree with TRBD2. Trimming cost V 4 bases and J 4 bases; bases outside gene matches: 8. This CDR3 has 14 amino acids. Germline V CDR1 and CDR2: GTSNPN, SVGIG (reference sequence). The CDR3 nucleotides are TGTGCCTGGACCCAACCGGGACTAGCTTACGAGCAGTACTTC. Translation: CAWTQPGLAYEQYF.

The CDR3 region has the DNA TGTGCCAGCAGTTTAAGGTACACCGGGGAGCTGTTTTTT. Residues: CASSLRYTGELFF. V gene TRBV27 combines with J gene TRBJ2-2; no reliable D call. V dropped 2 bases and J dropped 3 bases, with 4 bases sitting between them. The germline V gene encodes CDR1 MNHEY and CDR2 SMNVEV (reference sequence). CDR3 size: 13 residues.

The chain is built from TRBV19 and TRBJ2-6, with 12 bases matching TRBD2. Per the germline V gene, CDR1 is LNHDA and CDR2 is SQIVND (reference sequence). After removal of 2 bases from V and 2 bases from J, the junction contained 1 base not matched to a gene. This CDR3 is 17 amino acids long. The CDR3 sequence is CASSILAGGTGANVLTF. In DNA, the CDR3 is TGTGCCAGTAGTATACTAGCGGGGGGGACTGGGGCCAACGTCCTGACTTTC.

The sample holds a few counts of this clone. CDR3 region: CASSWEGTNTEAFF. CDR3 in DNA: TGTGCCAGCAGCTGGGAAGGAACGAACACTGAAGCTTTCTTT. The gene calls are TRBV7-9 and TRBJ1-1, with D uncertain. The CDR3 runs to 14 residues. Trimming took off 4 bases at V and 1 base at J, with 10 bases between the two ends. Germline V gives CDR1 SEHNR, CDR2 FQNEAQ (reference sequence).

As to this clone: This likely comes from a read error, as the CDR3 has no conserved phenylalanine or tryptophan at its end. This chain links TRBV9 with TRBJ1-2; possible D gene TRBD1, 5 bases. The ends were cut back, 0 bases at V and 10 bases at J, with 13 bases in the middle. Germline V gene lookup returns CDR1 SGDLS and CDR2 YYNGEE. The CDR3 extends over 13 amino acids. In DNA form, the CDR3 reads TGTGCCAGCAGCGTAGGGGACTACCAGGTCTACACCCTC. Its translation is CASSVGDYQVYTL.

J is TRBJ1-1 and V is TRBV5-6; 8 bases line up with TRBD1. V shed 4 bases, J shed 6 bases, and the junction held 14 bases outside the gene matches. This CDR3 is 16 amino acids long. Germline-derived CDR1 and CDR2 are SGHDT and YYEEEE. DNA of the CDR3: TGTGCCAGCAGCAATCAGGGGGCCGACTTTCTCGCTGAAGCTTTCTTT. It yields the protein CASSNQGADFLAEAFF. The whole variable domain, filled in from reference TRBV5-6 and TRBJ1-1, reads DAGVTQSPTHLIKTRGQQVTLRCSPKSGHDTVSWYQQALGQGPQFIFQYYEEEERQRGNFPDRFSGHQFPNYSSELNVNALLLGDSALYLCASSNQGADFLAEAFFGQGTRLTVV.